The TCR beta chain described here comes from a study of T-cell reconstitution after alpha-beta-depleted transplantation in children. Study conclusions and caveats: Diversity of TCRbeta at day 60 was high in some patients, arising from surviving recipient T cells and thymic progenitors.

There are many counts of this clonotype. Antigen: not known. The authors prepared the TCRbeta library with unique molecular identifiers. In TCRdb, the PCR reads were re-called with MiXCR into one record per CDR3 protein. The sample has 65,000 to 70,000 distinct CDR3 sequences, 4.9% seen once. Germline-derived CDR1 and CDR2 are SEHNR and FQNEAQ (reference sequence). V gave up 4 bases and J gave up 6 bases, with 10 bases separating them. CDR3 length: 12 amino acids. V usage is TRBV7-9 and J usage is TRBJ2-7; D remains ambiguous. This material consisted of PBMCs, mostly from graft donor cells, taken 180 days after TCRalphabeta/CD19-depleted stem cell transplant. The receptor was derived from a boy in the first two years of life who had a stem cell transplant for acute myeloid leukemia, so the T cells may come from the graft donor. The CDR3 region is CASSWVGGEQYF. CDR3 DNA sequence: TGTGCCAGCAGCTGGGTAGGTGGCGAGCAGTACTTC.